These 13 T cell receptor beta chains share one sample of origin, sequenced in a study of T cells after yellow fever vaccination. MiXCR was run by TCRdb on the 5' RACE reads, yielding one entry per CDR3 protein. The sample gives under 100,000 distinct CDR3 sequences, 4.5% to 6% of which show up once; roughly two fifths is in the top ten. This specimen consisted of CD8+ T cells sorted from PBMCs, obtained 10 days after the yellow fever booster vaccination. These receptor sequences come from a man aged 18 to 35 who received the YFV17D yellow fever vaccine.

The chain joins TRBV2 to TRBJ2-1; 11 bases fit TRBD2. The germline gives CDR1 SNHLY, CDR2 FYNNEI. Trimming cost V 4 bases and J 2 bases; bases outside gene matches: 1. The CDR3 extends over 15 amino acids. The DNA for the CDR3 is TGTGCCAGCAGTGCACTAGCGGGAGCCTACAATGAGCAGTTCTTC. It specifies CASSALAGAYNEQFF. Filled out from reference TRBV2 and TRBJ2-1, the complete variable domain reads EPEVTQTPSHQVTQMGQEVILRCVPISNHLYFYWYRQILGQKVEFLVSFYNNEISEKSEIFDDQFSVERPDGSNFTLKIRSTKLEDSAMYFCASSALAGAYNEQFFGPGTRLTVL.

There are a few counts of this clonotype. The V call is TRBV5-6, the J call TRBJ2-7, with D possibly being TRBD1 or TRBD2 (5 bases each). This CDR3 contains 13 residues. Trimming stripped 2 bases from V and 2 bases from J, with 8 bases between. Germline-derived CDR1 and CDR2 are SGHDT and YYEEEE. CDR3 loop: CASSFGGTYEQYV. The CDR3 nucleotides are TGTGCCAGCAGCTTTGGGGGAACCTACGAGCAGTACGTC.

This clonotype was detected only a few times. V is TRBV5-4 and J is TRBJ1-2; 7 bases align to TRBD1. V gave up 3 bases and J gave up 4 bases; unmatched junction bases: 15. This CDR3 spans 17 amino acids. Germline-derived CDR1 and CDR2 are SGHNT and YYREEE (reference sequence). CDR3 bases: TGTGCCAGCAGCTCGGGACAGCCCCGACCCACCGCCTATGGCTACACCTTC. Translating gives CASSSGQPRPTAYGYTF.

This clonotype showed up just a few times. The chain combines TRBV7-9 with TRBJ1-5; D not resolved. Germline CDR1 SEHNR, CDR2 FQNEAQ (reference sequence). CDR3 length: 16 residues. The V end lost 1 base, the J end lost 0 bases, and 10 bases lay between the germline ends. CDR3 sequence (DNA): TGTGCCAGCAGCTTAGGCGGAGGTCTTAGCAATCAGCCCCAGCATTTT. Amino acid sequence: CASSLGGGLSNQPQHF. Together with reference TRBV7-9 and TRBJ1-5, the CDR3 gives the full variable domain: DTGVSQNPRHKITKRGQNVTFRCDPISEHNRLYWYRQTLGQGPEFLTYFQNEAQLEKSRLLSDRFSAERPKGSFSTLEIQRTEQGDSAMYLCASSLGGGLSNQPQHFGDGTRLSIL.

The CDR3 DNA reads TGTGCCAGCAGTGACCCCAGTGGCGTCAGGACTTACGAGCAGTACGTC. Translated, it gives CASSDPSGVRTYEQYV. V usage is TRBV2 and J usage is TRBJ2-7; D may be TRBD2 (5 bases). With 3 bases removed from V and 4 bases from J, the gap between germline ends came to 19 bases. Germline V lookup: CDR1 SNHLY, CDR2 FYNNEI. The CDR3 length is 16 residues.

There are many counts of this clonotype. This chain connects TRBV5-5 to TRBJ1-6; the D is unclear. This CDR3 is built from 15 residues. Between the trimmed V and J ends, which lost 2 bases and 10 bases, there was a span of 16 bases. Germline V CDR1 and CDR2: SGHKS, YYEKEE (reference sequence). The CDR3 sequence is CASSFSSGVMSPLHF. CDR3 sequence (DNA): TGTGCCAGCAGCTTCAGTTCCGGGGTTATGTCACCCCTCCACTTT.

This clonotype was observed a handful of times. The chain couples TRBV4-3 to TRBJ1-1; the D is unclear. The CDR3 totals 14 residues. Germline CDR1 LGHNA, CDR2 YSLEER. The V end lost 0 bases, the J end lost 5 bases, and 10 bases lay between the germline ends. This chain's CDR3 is CASSQDGRDTEAFF. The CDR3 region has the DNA TGCGCCAGCAGCCAAGATGGTCGAGATACTGAAGCTTTCTTT.

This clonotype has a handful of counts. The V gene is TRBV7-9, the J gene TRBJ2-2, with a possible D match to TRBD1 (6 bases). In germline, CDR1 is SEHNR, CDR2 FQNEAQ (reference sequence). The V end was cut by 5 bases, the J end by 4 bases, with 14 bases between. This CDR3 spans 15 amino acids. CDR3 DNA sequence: TGTGCCAGCAGCAACCGACAGGAGACCACCGGGGAGCTGTTTTTT. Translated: CASSNRQETTGELFF. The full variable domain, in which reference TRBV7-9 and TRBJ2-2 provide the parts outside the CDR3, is DTGVSQNPRHKITKRGQNVTFRCDPISEHNRLYWYRQTLGQGPEFLTYFQNEAQLEKSRLLSDRFSAERPKGSFSTLEIQRTEQGDSAMYLCASSNRQETTGELFFGEGSRLTVL.

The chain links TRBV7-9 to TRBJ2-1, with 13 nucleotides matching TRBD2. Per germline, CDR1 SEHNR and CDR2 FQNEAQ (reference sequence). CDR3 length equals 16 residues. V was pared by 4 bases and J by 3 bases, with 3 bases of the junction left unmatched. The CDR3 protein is CASSSTSGGGYNEQFF. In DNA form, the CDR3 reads TGTGCCAGCAGCTCCACTAGCGGGGGGGGCTACAATGAGCAGTTCTTC. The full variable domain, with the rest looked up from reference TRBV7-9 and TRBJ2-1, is DTGVSQNPRHKITKRGQNVTFRCDPISEHNRLYWYRQTLGQGPEFLTYFQNEAQLEKSRLLSDRFSAERPKGSFSTLEIQRTEQGDSAMYLCASSSTSGGGYNEQFFGPGTRLTVL.

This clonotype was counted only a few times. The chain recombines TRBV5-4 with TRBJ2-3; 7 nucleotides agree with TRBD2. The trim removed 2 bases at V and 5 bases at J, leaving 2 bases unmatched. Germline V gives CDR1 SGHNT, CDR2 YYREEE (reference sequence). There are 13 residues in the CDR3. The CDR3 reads CASSFGGGDTQYF. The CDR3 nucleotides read TGTGCCAGCAGCTTTGGGGGGGGAGATACGCAGTATTTT.

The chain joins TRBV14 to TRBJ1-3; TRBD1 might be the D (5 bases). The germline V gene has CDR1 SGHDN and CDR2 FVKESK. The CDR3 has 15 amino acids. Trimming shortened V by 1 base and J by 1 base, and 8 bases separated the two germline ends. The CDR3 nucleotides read TGTGCCAGCAGCCAAGGACAGACTTCTGGAAACACCATATATTTT. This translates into CASSQGQTSGNTIYF.

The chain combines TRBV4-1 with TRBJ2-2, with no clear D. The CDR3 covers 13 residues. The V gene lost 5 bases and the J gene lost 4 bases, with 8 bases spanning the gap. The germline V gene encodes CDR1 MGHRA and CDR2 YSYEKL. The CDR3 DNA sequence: TGCGCCAGCAGCTCAAAGATCACCGGGGAGCTGTTTTTT. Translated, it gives CASSSKITGELFF.

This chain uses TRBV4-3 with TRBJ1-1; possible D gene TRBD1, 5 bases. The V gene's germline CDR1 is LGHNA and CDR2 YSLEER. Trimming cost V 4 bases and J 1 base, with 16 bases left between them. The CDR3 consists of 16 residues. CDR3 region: CASSPGDPTANTEAFF. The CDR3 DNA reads TGCGCCAGCAGCCCCGGGGACCCCACTGCGAACACTGAAGCTTTCTTT.